A selection of T cell receptor beta chains follows, all from one sample in a study of identical twins. Via MiXCR, TCRdb re-called the 5' RACE reads, giving one row per CDR3 protein. The sample records 500,000 to 650,000 distinct CDR3 sequences, roughly 7.1% being singletons. These data were likewise used in another study, on yellow fever vaccine responses in identical twins.

Sequencing was performed on PBMCs. Receptor source: a young woman in good health. Both conserved end residues are part of each CDR3.

v_gene	j_gene	CDR3aa
TRBV27	TRBJ2-2	CASRPTSGYNTGELFF
TRBV5-6	TRBJ2-3	CASGPGQSHTQYF
TRBV7-9	TRBJ1-2	CASLGSNNYGYTF
TRBV10-3	TRBJ2-1	CAISESTRGDEQFF
TRBV6-5	TRBJ1-2	CASSYSSWDGYTF
TRBV7-6	TRBJ2-7	CASSPLYGPDREAYEQYF
TRBV10-2	TRBJ2-1	CASRAGLAGMDEQFF
TRBV20-1	TRBJ2-1	CSARVQDWNEQFF
TRBV12-3/TRBV12-4	TRBJ2-1	CASSTLGGISYNEQFF
TRBV5-1	TRBJ2-1	CASSFTLPQSRGRSYNEQFF
TRBV9	TRBJ2-7	CASSGGADSYEQYF
TRBV2	TRBJ2-7	CASSEALMNRVSVYEQYF
TRBV15	TRBJ1-5	CATSTLGSDNQPQHF
TRBV28	TRBJ1-3	CASSPQVPRSGNTIYF
TRBV5-1	TRBJ2-1	CASSKPSGPYNEQFF
TRBV4-2	TRBJ2-1	CASSQLAIPGLASYNEQFF
TRBV7-8	TRBJ2-1	CASSLRGGSWEQFF